These T cell receptor beta chains were read from a single sample in a study of T cells in Graves' hyperthyroidism and ophthalmopathy. From the multiplex PCR reads, TCRdb called clonotypes with MiXCR, one entry per CDR3 protein. Of 690,000 or so distinct CDR3 sequences listed, roughly a sixth are singletons. Input material: blood. The receptors here all came from a woman aged 50 to 60 with Graves' hyperthyroidism that later progressed to Graves' ophthalmopathy. Both conserved end residues are part of each CDR3. D genes are given only for firm matches. Clone size is stated in some rows and not others, as once, few, many or a class when expanded.

j_gene,abundance,v_gene,len,d_gene,CDR3nt,CDR3aa
TRBJ2-3,once,TRBV10-1,14,TRBD2,TGCGCCAGCAGTGAGAACCTAGCGGCAGATACGCAGTATTTT,CASSENLAADTQYF
TRBJ1-1,many,TRBV6-1,14,.,TGTGCCAGCAAGAACCAGGACTGGAACACTGAAGCTTTCTTT,CASKNQDWNTEAFF
TRBJ1-5,few,TRBV5-1,13,.,TGCGCCAGCATTTTCCAGGGGAGTCAGCCCCAGCATTTT,CASIFQGSQPQHF
TRBJ2-5,few,TRBV5-1,14,.,TGCGCCAGCAGCTTCAACGGGCCCCAAGAGACCCAGTACTTC,CASSFNGPQETQYF
TRBJ2-1,few,TRBV20-1,11,.,TGCAGTGCCCCCATAAGGGATGAGCAGTTCTTC,CSAPIRDEQFF
TRBJ1-1,few,TRBV6-1,15,TRBD1,TGTGCCAGCCTCAGGGGGGGCGCAGGGACCACTGAAGCTTTCTTT,CASLRGGAGTTEAFF
TRBJ1-1,few,TRBV6-1,15,TRBD1,TGTGCCAGCAGTCCCGGACAGGTGAGGAACACTGAAGCTTTCTTT,CASSPGQVRNTEAFF
TRBJ1-2,.,TRBV2,12,TRBD1,TGTGCCAGCCCGGGACAGGCCTATGGCTACACCTTC,CASPGQAYGYTF
TRBJ1-5,many,TRBV12-3/TRBV12-4,15,.,TGTGCCAGCAGTTTAAACCGGGACAACAATCAGCCCCAGCATTTT,CASSLNRDNNQPQHF
TRBJ1-6,.,TRBV6-2/TRBV6-3,17,.,TGTGCCAGCAGTTACTCGGGGAGGCAGAGCTATAATTCACCCCTCCACTTT,CASSYSGRQSYNSPLHF
TRBJ1-5,.,TRBV20-1,14,.,TGCAGTGCTAGAGTGTTAACTAGCAATCAGCCCCAGCATTTT,CSARVLTSNQPQHF
TRBJ1-5,.,TRBV6-5,13,.,TGTGCCAGCAGTTACTCGCGGGGTGAGCCCCAGCATTTT,CASSYSRGEPQHF
TRBJ1-1,few,TRBV7-2,17,.,TGTGCCAGCAGCTTAGGGCAGGGAAGGCCCATGAACACTGAAGCTTTCTTT,CASSLGQGRPMNTEAFF
TRBJ2-1,.,TRBV24-1,18,TRBD2,TGTGCCACCAGTGTCACAGGACTAGCGGGGGGCACCTACAATGAGCAGTTCTTC,CATSVTGLAGGTYNEQFF
TRBJ2-7,.,TRBV13,14,.,TGTGCCAGCACGCTTGGGGGCCCAATCTACGAGCAGTACTTC,CASTLGGPIYEQYF
TRBJ1-1,many,TRBV18,14,.,TGTGCCAGCTCACCGGGGGGGCGAGGCACTGAAGCTTTCTTT,CASSPGGRGTEAFF
TRBJ1-4,.,TRBV7-9,16,.,TGTGCCAGCAGCTTAATGGCAGCATGGGATAATGAAAAACTGTTTTTT,CASSLMAAWDNEKLFF
TRBJ2-5,many,TRBV7-9,18,TRBD1,TGTGCCAGCAGCTTGATAATCTCGGACAGGGGGTATCAAGAGACCCAGTACTTC,CASSLIISDRGYQETQYF
TRBJ1-1,.,TRBV6-1,11,.,TGTGCCAGCCCTAACCTGGGGGCGGCTTTCTTT,CASPNLGAAFF
TRBJ1-2,many,TRBV27,13,.,TGTGCCAGCAGTTCGCTGTGGAACTATGGCTACACCTTC,CASSSLWNYGYTF
TRBJ1-2,.,TRBV3-1,14,.,TGTGCCAGCGAACCATCGGAGAGCCCCTATGGCTACACCTTC,CASEPSESPYGYTF
TRBJ1-5,few,TRBV7-8,16,TRBD1,TGTGCCAGCAGCCCTGACCAGGGGGCGAGCAATCAGCCCCAGCATTTT,CASSPDQGASNQPQHF
TRBJ1-5,.,TRBV11-2,14,.,TGTGCCAGCAGCACCTGGGGGGTAAATCAGCCCCAGCATTTT,CASSTWGVNQPQHF
TRBJ1-5,.,TRBV6-1,15,.,TGTGCCAGCAGTCCCCTTGGGAGGGTCCATCAGCCCCAGCATTTT,CASSPLGRVHQPQHF
TRBJ2-3,.,TRBV6-6,19,TRBD1,TGTGCCAGCAGTTACGGCGGGACAGGGCGATTCGATTCGGCAGATACGCAGTATTTT,CASSYGGTGRFDSADTQYF
TRBJ2-1,few,TRBV12-3/TRBV12-4,14,.,TGTGCCAGCAGTTTGACACGGGCCCAGCATGAGCAGTTCTTC,CASSLTRAQHEQFF
TRBJ2-7,few,TRBV3-1,15,TRBD2,TGTGCCAGCAGCCCACGGACTAGCGGGGCACCGCAGCAGTACTTC,CASSPRTSGAPQQYF
TRBJ1-2,.,TRBV7-9,15,.,TGTGCCAGCAGCTTAGACGCAGGGGCTCTCTATGGCTACACCTTC,CASSLDAGALYGYTF
TRBJ1-2,.,TRBV6-4,17,TRBD1,TGTGCCAGCAGTGACTCCACATTGGACAGGGGGCACTATGGCTACACCTTC,CASSDSTLDRGHYGYTF
TRBJ2-3,few,TRBV27,16,TRBD2,TGTGCCAGCAGCCGACGACTAGCGGGGGCGGCAGATACGCAGTATTTT,CASSRRLAGAADTQYF
TRBJ2-5,.,TRBV19,14,.,TGTGCCAGTAGTATAGGGACGGCTCAAGAGACCCAGTACTTC,CASSIGTAQETQYF
TRBJ2-1,many,TRBV12-3/TRBV12-4,17,TRBD1,TGTGCCAGCAGATCACGCCGATTGACAGGGTTCTCCAATGAGCAGTTCTTC,CASRSRRLTGFSNEQFF
TRBJ2-7,.,TRBV20-1,15,TRBD1,TGCAGTGCTAGAGATCTGAGACAGGGGGCTAACGAGCAGTACTTC,CSARDLRQGANEQYF
TRBJ1-2,.,TRBV14,14,.,TGTGCCAGCAGCCAAATACAGGATAACTATGGCTACACCTTC,CASSQIQDNYGYTF
TRBJ2-2,.,TRBV7-2,15,.,TGTGCCAGCACCCACCCCAAATTTATAACCGGGGAGCTGTTTTTT,CASTHPKFITGELFF
TRBJ1-3,many,TRBV30,15,.,TGTGCCTGGAGTGTACGGGGTGGACCTGGAAACACCATATATTTT,CAWSVRGGPGNTIYF
TRBJ1-5,many,TRBV20-1,14,TRBD1,TGCAGTGCCCGAATACAGGGGGTCACTCAGCCCCAGCATTTT,CSARIQGVTQPQHF
TRBJ2-3,many,TRBV12-3/TRBV12-4,16,TRBD1,TGTGCCAGCAGTCTGCGGGGACAGGGTTCGTCAGATACGCAGTATTTT,CASSLRGQGSSDTQYF
TRBJ2-5,many,TRBV6-1,14,.,TGTGCCAGCAGTGAAGTCGGTTCAGGAGAGACCCAGTACTTC,CASSEVGSGETQYF
TRBJ2-3,few,TRBV12-3/TRBV12-4,15,.,TGTGCCAGCAGTTCCGACGTGGCGAGGGGGAATACGCAGTATTTT,CASSSDVARGNTQYF
TRBJ2-1,.,TRBV24-1,13,.,TGTGCCACAGGAGGGGTTCAGGGCAATGAGCAGTTCTTC,CATGGVQGNEQFF
TRBJ2-7,many,TRBV3-1,14,.,TGTGCCAGCAGCCAAGGCTTAAACTCCTACGAGCAGTACTTC,CASSQGLNSYEQYF
TRBJ1-1,many,TRBV15,15,.,TGTGCCACCAGCAGAGATGTGGGGGGCTTCACTGAAGCTTTCTTT,CATSRDVGGFTEAFF
TRBJ2-7,.,TRBV29-1,14,.,TGCAGCGTCCGAGGACACCTCTCCTCCTACGAGCAGTACTTC,CSVRGHLSSYEQYF
TRBJ1-2,few,TRBV29-1,12,.,TGCAGCGTCCCGGGACACGTCTATGGCTACACCTTC,CSVPGHVYGYTF
TRBJ1-6,once,TRBV28,14,.,TGTGCCAGCAAACCACCGGGAGGTTACTCACCCCTCCACTTT,CASKPPGGYSPLHF
TRBJ1-1,.,TRBV12-3/TRBV12-4,18,TRBD1,TGTGCCAGCAGTTTTGGGTTGGGGGACAGGGGTAGCGGGACTGAAGCTTTCTTT,CASSFGLGDRGSGTEAFF
TRBJ2-7,many,TRBV7-9,13,.,TGTGCCAGCAGCTTAAATAGTGGGTACGAGCAGTACTTC,CASSLNSGYEQYF
TRBJ1-3,many,TRBV11-3,15,.,TGTGCCAGCAGCTTAGGACCGGAGGAGGGAAACACCATATATTTT,CASSLGPEEGNTIYF
TRBJ1-2,few,TRBV12-3/TRBV12-4,15,.,TGTGCCAGCAGTTCCCCGGACAGCGAGGGCTATGGCTACACCTTC,CASSSPDSEGYGYTF
TRBJ2-5,many,TRBV30,12,TRBD1,TGTGCCTGGGGGACAGGGGTCGGGACCCAGTACTTC,CAWGTGVGTQYF
TRBJ1-2,few,TRBV5-1,14,.,TGCGCCAGCAGCTTGGTTACCTCGGGCTATGGCTACACCTTC,CASSLVTSGYGYTF
TRBJ2-5,many,TRBV11-2,17,TRBD2,TGTGCCAGCAGCTTGGCGAGCGGGGGTGTCTGGGGAGAGACCCAGTACTTC,CASSLASGGVWGETQYF
TRBJ1-2,.,TRBV27,12,.,TGTGCCAGCTGGTCCAATAACTATGGCTACACCTTC,CASWSNNYGYTF
TRBJ2-3,many,TRBV20-1,14,TRBD2,TGCAGTGCTAGAGAGGGAGCGGGGGGTAATACGCAGTATTTT,CSAREGAGGNTQYF
TRBJ2-3,many,TRBV12-5,16,.,TGTGCTAGTGGTTTGGCTTTGGGGGATAGCACAGATACGCAGTATTTT,CASGLALGDSTDTQYF
TRBJ1-5,many,TRBV6-1,15,.,TGTGCCAGCAGACCTCGGCCCGGTACCAGCCAGCCCCAGCATTTT,CASRPRPGTSQPQHF